This passage covers 15 T cell receptor beta chains from one sample sequenced in a study of OX40 agonist ivuxolimab in advanced cancers. Only in-frame clones appear in the TCRdb table, and some are missing; sequencing was by immunoSEQ multiplex PCR. The table shows about 36,000 clones, with 74% occurring only once. The sequencing here drew on CD4+ or CD8+ T cells sorted from blood, taken in a trial of the OX40 agonist ivuxolimab. All receptors derive from an adult with an advanced solid tumor such as melanoma, head and neck, liver or kidney cancer.

The rearrangement links TRBV4-1 to TRBJ2-3; the D is unclear. Germline V CDR1 and CDR2: MGHRA, YSYEKL. V was shortened by 0 bases and J by 2 bases, with 9 bases between the two germline ends. The CDR3 consists of 15 residues. This CDR3 reads CASSQDSHPTDTQYF. CDR3 nucleotides: TGCGCCAGCAGCCAAGACAGCCACCCCACAGATACGCAGTATTTT.

The chain links TRBV21-1 to TRBJ2-5; TRBD2 reflects the table's D call only, with no check against the DNA. TRBV21-1 is a known pseudogene. This CDR3 spans 19 amino acids. CDR3 sequence: CASSKVLPYLAGGRETQYF. CDR3 nucleotides: TGTGCCAGCAGCAAAGTGCTTCCGTATTTAGCGGGGGGGCGGGAGACCCAGTACTTC.

This chain links TRBV12-5 with TRBJ1-2; D is uncertain. Germline CDR1 and CDR2: LGHNT and FRNRAP. The CDR3 consists of 13 residues. V gave up 2 bases and J gave up 0 bases, with 4 bases separating them. The CDR3 spells CASGLQANYGYTF. CDR3 sequence (DNA): TGTGCTAGTGGTTTGCAGGCTAACTATGGCTACACCTTC.

The CDR3 bases are TGTGCCAGCAGCGCTCGGACTAGCGGGGCAGATACGCAGTATTTT. The encoded protein is CASSARTSGADTQYF. The genes are TRBV11-3 and TRBJ2-3, with 12 nucleotides matching TRBD2. The CDR3 covers 15 residues. The V gene end was trimmed by 5 bases and the J gene end by 4 bases; junction bases not matched to a gene: 4. The germline gives CDR1 SGHNT, CDR2 YENEEA. The entire variable domain, with the rest obtained from reference TRBV11-3 and TRBJ2-3, is as follows: EAGVVQSPRYKIIEKKQPVAFWCNPISGHNTLYWYLQNLGQGPELLIRYENEEAVDDSQLPKDRFSAERLKGVDSTLKIQPAELGDSAVYLCASSARTSGADTQYFGPGTRLTVL.

The rearrangement links TRBV9 to TRBJ1-1, with a weak D call TRBD1 (6 bases). The V and J ends lost 3 bases and 4 bases respectively, with 16 bases between them. This CDR3 has 15 amino acids. Germline V gene lookup returns CDR1 SGDLS and CDR2 YYNGEE. The CDR3 nucleotides read TGTGCCAGCAGCGCCACTACAGGGTCCGGCACTGAAGCTTTCTTT. It codes for CASSATTGSGTEAFF.

The chain employs TRBV5-1 and TRBJ2-1; unclear D gene. CDR3 length equals 14 residues. Germline assignment: CDR1 SGHRS and CDR2 YFSETQ. Trimming removed 0 bases from V and 0 bases from J, with 4 bases in between. In DNA form, the CDR3 reads TGCGCCAGCAGCTTGGGAAGCTCCTACAATGAGCAGTTCTTC. It specifies CASSLGSSYNEQFF.

The V and J genes are TRBV19 and TRBJ1-2; TRBD1 is a possible D gene (5 bases). CDR1 and CDR2 from the germline V gene are LNHDA and SQIVND (reference sequence). V was shortened by 7 bases and J by 2 bases, with 17 bases between the two germline ends. The CDR3 is 15 residues long. CDR3 protein: CASTPTLTVNYGYTF. CDR3 DNA sequence: TGTGCCAGTACCCCCACACTGACAGTGAACTATGGCTACACCTTC.

This clone was observed once. The rearrangement joins TRBV11-2 to TRBJ1-4, with TRBD1 matching over 10 bases. The CDR3 loop spans 17 amino acids. CDR1 SGHAT and CDR2 FQNNGV come from the germline V gene. The V and J ends lost 2 bases and 8 bases, in that order; junction bases with no gene match: 11. CDR3 loop: CASSLLDRGRLGEKLFF. The CDR3 DNA follows: TGTGCCAGCAGCTTACTAGACAGGGGGCGTCTAGGAGAAAAACTGTTTTTT.

This chain links TRBV11-2 with TRBJ1-1; 8 bases agree with TRBD1. Germline V CDR1 and CDR2: SGHAT, FQNNGV. This CDR3 is built from 14 residues. The trim removed 5 bases at V and 5 bases at J, leaving 7 bases unmatched. The CDR3 loop reads CASSPQGARTEAFF. Written as DNA, the CDR3 is TGTGCCAGCAGCCCCCAGGGGGCGCGGACTGAAGCTTTCTTT.

The gene calls are TRBV30 and TRBJ1-3, with D unresolved. Germline loops: CDR1 GTSNPN, CDR2 SVGIG (reference sequence). The CDR3 runs 12 residues. Trimming cost V 4 bases and J 0 bases, with 4 bases left between them. The CDR3 bases are TGTGCCTGGAAAGCCTCTGGAAACACCATATATTTT. This gives the protein CAWKASGNTIYF.

The rearrangement joins TRBV5-4 to TRBJ2-2; the D is unclear. The V end lost 4 bases, the J end lost 7 bases, and 8 bases lay between the germline ends. Germline CDR1 reads SGHNT; CDR2 reads YYREEE (reference sequence). The CDR3 runs to 12 residues. The CDR3 bases are TGTGCCAGCAGCCAGCCAGACGGGGAGCTGTTTTTT. Translation: CASSQPDGELFF.

The J gene is TRBJ1-4, the V gene TRBV28; D uncertain. Trimming shortened V by 9 bases and J by 8 bases, and 16 bases separated the two germline ends. The CDR3 has 13 amino acids. Germline CDR1 MDHEN, CDR2 SYDVKM. The CDR3 is CASNEGSREKLFF. CDR3 bases: TGTGCCAGTAACGAGGGATCGCGGGAAAAACTGTTTTTT.

This chain uses TRBV27 with TRBJ1-1; D ambiguous. V was shortened by 6 bases and J by 0 bases, with 11 bases between the two germline ends. This CDR3 has 14 amino acids. Looked up from germline, CDR1 is MNHEY and CDR2 is SMNVEV (reference sequence). This chain's CDR3 is CASSRIGVNTEAFF. The CDR3 DNA is TGTGCCAGCAGCCGAATCGGGGTGAACACTGAAGCTTTCTTT.

This rearrangement joins TRBV4-1 to TRBJ1-2, with D tentatively TRBD1 (5 bases). This CDR3 region has 15 residues. The V and J ends lost 7 bases and 5 bases respectively, with 20 bases between them. The V gene's germline CDR1 is MGHRA and CDR2 YSYEKL. As DNA, the CDR3 is TGCGCCAGCACCGGGCTGACGATGGGGGTTTATGGCTACACCTTC. This gives the protein CASTGLTMGVYGYTF.

This clone is medium-sized (0.01 to 0.1%) within its sample. The J gene is TRBJ1-2, the V gene TRBV4-1; TRBD1 matches 11 bases. Losses at the gene ends were 4 bases for V and 4 bases for J; bases not matched to a gene: 8. The CDR3 sequence is 16 residues long. Germline V lookup: CDR1 MGHRA, CDR2 YSYEKL. The CDR3 sequence is CASSPTDRGRSYGYTF. DNA for the CDR3: TGCGCCAGCAGCCCGACGGACAGGGGGCGATCCTATGGCTACACCTTC.